The 29 T cell receptor beta chains reported below all come from one sample, sequenced in a study of T-cell reconstitution after alpha-beta-depleted transplantation in children. Using unique molecular identifiers, the investigators prepared the TCRbeta library. TCRdb fed the PCR reads into MiXCR, producing one record per CDR3 protein. The sample records approximately 500,000 distinct CDR3 sequences, 8% to 11% being singletons. Source: PBMCs, taken before TCRalphabeta/CD19-depleted stem cell transplant. Receptor source: a child aged 2 to 10 with inherited bone marrow failure, due to receive a stem cell transplant.

This clonotype has ten or more counts. The rearrangement joins TRBV5-1 to TRBJ2-1; D is perhaps TRBD1 (6 bases). The V gene's germline CDR1 is SGHRS and CDR2 YFSETQ. The CDR3 extends over 15 amino acids. Trimming removed 5 bases at V and 4 bases at J, with 16 bases between. The CDR3 DNA is TGCGCCAGCAGTCTTTACAGGGCCCGATACAATGAGCAGTTCTTC. Translated: CASSLYRARYNEQFF.

The table lists this clonotype with many counts. This rearrangement joins TRBV29-1 to TRBJ2-1; 7 nucleotides match TRBD2. The germline V gene has CDR1 SQVTM and CDR2 ANQGSEA. V lost 7 bases to trimming and J lost 1 base; unmatched junction nucleotides: 10. The CDR3 sequence is 15 residues long. The DNA for the CDR3 is TGCAGCGAAACTTCCTGGCGGGGGTCCTACAATGAGCAGTTCTTC. Its translation is CSETSWRGSYNEQFF.

This clonotype was counted ten times or more. The genes are TRBV27 and TRBJ2-1, with 8 bases fitting TRBD2. The CDR3 has 15 residues. Germline CDR1 reads MNHEY; CDR2 reads SMNVEV (reference sequence). V lost 3 bases, J lost 5 bases, and 6 bases stayed unmatched. In nucleotides, the CDR3 is TGTGCCAGCAGTTTTTCGGGACTAGTCAACAATGAGCAGTTCTTC. Its translation is CASSFSGLVNNEQFF.

The chain couples TRBV5-1 to TRBJ2-3, with a possible D match to TRBD1 (5 bases). The CDR3 spans 15 residues. Deletions cut 3 bases from V and 4 bases from J, with 15 bases between. The germline V gene has CDR1 SGHRS and CDR2 YFSETQ. The CDR3 protein is CASSWTQMSADTQYF. The CDR3 DNA is TGCGCCAGCAGCTGGACACAGATGAGCGCAGATACGCAGTATTTT.

Of note for this clonotype: A much larger clone differs from this one at a single base, so this may be a read error. The chain recombines TRBV27 with TRBJ1-2; tentatively, D is TRBD1 (6 bases). Germline V gene lookup returns CDR1 MNHEY and CDR2 SMNVEV (reference sequence). CDR3 size: 13 residues. V gave up 5 bases and J gave up 12 bases, with 19 bases separating them. The CDR3 reads CASSLARGQGHTF. The CDR3 nucleotides read TGTGCCAGCAGTCTAGCCCGGGGGCAGGGCCACACCTTC.

The chain recombines TRBV19 with TRBJ2-1, with TRBD2 matching 15 bases. The CDR3 is 18 amino acids. J was trimmed by 3 bases and V by 5 bases; bases with no gene match: 8. Germline V gives CDR1 LNHDA, CDR2 SQIVND (reference sequence). The CDR3 DNA reads as TGTGCCAGTAGTCTCCCGGGACTAGCGGGAGGCCTCTACAATGAGCAGTTCTTC. It codes for CASSLPGLAGGLYNEQFF.

The sample holds many counts of this clonotype. The chain links TRBV28 to TRBJ1-1, with TRBD1 identical over 7 bases. The CDR3 spans 14 residues. The germline gives CDR1 MDHEN, CDR2 SYDVKM. V was pared by 1 base and J by 3 bases, with 2 bases of the junction left unmatched. The chain's CDR3 is CASSLLGQYTEAFF. For the CDR3, the DNA is TGTGCCAGCAGTTTATTGGGACAGTACACTGAAGCTTTCTTT.

This clonotype was picked up many times. The chain carries TRBV4-3 and TRBJ1-3; no reliable D call. Deletions cut 2 bases from V and 2 bases from J, with 10 bases between. The length of the CDR3 is 15 residues. CDR1 and CDR2 from the germline V gene are LGHNA and YSLEER. The CDR3 sequence is CASSQILGAGNTIYF. As DNA, the CDR3 is TGCGCCAGCAGCCAAATACTCGGGGCTGGAAACACCATATATTTT.

Details on this clonotype: A read error may be the cause here, since a much bigger clone is one base away. Given the absence of the conserved phenylalanine or tryptophan at the CDR3 end, a read error is likely. V and J are TRBV20-1 and TRBJ2-1; 13 bases are shared with TRBD2. Germline CDR1 is DFQATT and CDR2 is SNEGSKA (reference sequence). The V and J ends lost 6 bases and 9 bases, in that order; junction bases with no gene match: 11. This CDR3 contains 15 residues. Here the CDR3 DNA reads TGCAGTGCGAGACTAGCGGGAGGAGCGGGTAGTGAGCAGTTCTTG. This codes for CSARLAGGAGSEQFL.

This clonotype has a count of ten or more. The V and J genes are TRBV13 and TRBJ2-5; possibly TRBD1 for D (5 bases). The V end was cut by 3 bases, the J end by 4 bases, with 15 bases between. Germline values: CDR1 PRHDT, CDR2 FYEKMQ (reference sequence). There are 15 residues in the CDR3. As DNA, the CDR3 is TGTGCCAGCAGCTTCCGGACAAGCCCGGGAGAGACCCAGTACTTC. It yields the protein CASSFRTSPGETQYF.

This clonotype was counted at least ten times. The chain combines TRBV20-1 with TRBJ2-5, with D unresolved. V lost 0 bases and J lost 0, with 20 bases in between. Germline CDR1 and CDR2: DFQATT and SNEGSKA (reference sequence). This CDR3 has 18 residues. The CDR3 DNA reads TGCAGTGCTAGAGATGGCGCCCTCGAGGATACATACCAAGAGACCCAGTACTTC. As protein: CSARDGALEDTYQETQYF.

This clonotype was detected ten times or more. The rearrangement uses TRBV7-9 and TRBJ2-1, with TRBD2 matching over 9 bases. V dropped 5 bases and J dropped 5; count of bases not matched to a gene: 1. The CDR3 runs 13 residues. Germline loops: CDR1 SEHNR, CDR2 FQNEAQ (reference sequence). The CDR3 protein is CASSRGGDNEQFF. For the CDR3, the DNA is TGTGCCAGCAGCCGCGGGGGGGACAATGAGCAGTTCTTC.

This clonotype turned up a few times. CDR3 residues: CASSGNVGSGIRGSYEQYF. The CDR3 DNA follows: TGTGCCAGCAGCGGAAATGTCGGCTCCGGTATTAGGGGCTCCTACGAGCAGTACTTC. The chain joins TRBV11-2 to TRBJ2-7; D is possibly TRBD1 (5 bases). Looked up from germline, CDR1 is SGHAT and CDR2 is FQNNGV. CDR3 size: 19 residues. V gave up 5 bases and J gave up 0 bases, with 26 bases separating them.

V usage is TRBV7-2 and J usage is TRBJ2-3; TRBD2 aligns across 14 bases. The V gene end was trimmed by 4 bases and the J gene end by 5 bases; junction bases not matched to a gene: 5. CDR3 length: 16 amino acids. Germline values: CDR1 SGHTA, CDR2 FQGNSA. CDR3 residues: CASSYPGTSGGDTQYF. The CDR3 DNA sequence: TGTGCCAGCAGCTACCCCGGGACTAGCGGGGGAGATACGCAGTATTTT.

In this sample, this clonotype turned up many times. The CDR3 is CASSSTFRGYTF. The DNA for the CDR3 is TGTGCCAGCAGTTCGACATTTCGCGGCTACACCTTC. This chain links TRBV28 with TRBJ1-2; D call uncertain. The CDR3 covers 12 residues. Germline V gene lookup returns CDR1 MDHEN and CDR2 SYDVKM. V shed 4 bases and J shed 8 bases, with 11 bases lying between them.

This clonotype was seen repeatedly, ten times or more. The chain joins TRBV7-9 to TRBJ1-1; no clear D. Trimming shortened V by 5 bases and J by 2 bases, and 3 bases separated the two germline ends. This CDR3 has 11 amino acids. Per the germline V gene, CDR1 is SEHNR and CDR2 is FQNEAQ (reference sequence). The CDR3 bases are TGTGCCAGCAGCCATAACACTGAAGCTTTCTTT. Its protein product is CASSHNTEAFF.

The sample holds a few counts of this clonotype. J is TRBJ1-1 and V is TRBV5-6; no reliable D call. Germline V gives CDR1 SGHDT, CDR2 YYEEEE. Trimming removed 4 bases at V and 8 bases at J, with 15 bases between. This CDR3 has 13 residues. The CDR3 loop is CASSLRLQEEAFF. Here the CDR3 DNA reads TGTGCCAGCAGCCTCCGTCTTCAGGAGGAAGCTTTCTTT.

Concerning this clonotype itself: The junction differs from germline at one of its ends, possibly a read error. The rearrangement uses TRBV13 and TRBJ2-1, with 14 bases fitting TRBD2. CDR3 length: 19 amino acids. Germline V lookup: CDR1 PRHDT, CDR2 FYEKMQ (reference sequence). The CDR3 bases are TGTACCAGCAATCCGGGACTAGCGGGAGAGGGAGGGTGGTACAATGAGCAGTTCTTC. Its protein is CTSNPGLAGEGGWYNEQFF.

This clonotype was seen many times. The genes are TRBV7-2 and TRBJ1-4, with unresolved D. V was shortened by 2 bases and J by 5 bases, with 12 bases between the two germline ends. Germline V lookup: CDR1 SGHTA, CDR2 FQGNSA. CDR3 length: 15 residues. In DNA, the CDR3 is TGTGCCAGCAGCTTAAGCTCGGGTCCAAATGAAAAACTGTTTTTT. Its protein is CASSLSSGPNEKLFF.

This clonotype was seen ten or more times. The rearrangement uses TRBV4-3 and TRBJ1-3, with 8 bases aligning to TRBD1. The germline V gene encodes CDR1 LGHNA and CDR2 YSLEER. V lost 1 base and J lost 2; bases outside the gene matches: 1. The CDR3 consists of 15 residues. DNA of the CDR3: TGCGCCAGCAGCCAAGGGACAGGGACTGGAAACACCATATATTTT. Translation: CASSQGTGTGNTIYF.

This clonotype was seen many times. This chain joins TRBV11-2 and TRBJ2-5, with no clear D. The ends were cut back, 1 base at V and 5 bases at J, with 11 bases in the middle. The CDR3 length is 14 residues. The germline V gene has CDR1 SGHAT and CDR2 FQNNGV. For the CDR3, the DNA is TGTGCCAGCAGCTTAGGCGAAGGGAAGGAGACCCAGTACTTC. This translates into CASSLGEGKETQYF.

There are many counts of this clonotype. This chain joins TRBV24-1 and TRBJ2-5; D uncertain. V dropped 5 bases and J dropped 0 bases, with 6 bases sitting between them. The germline V gene has CDR1 KGHDR and CDR2 SFDVKD. The CDR3 has 13 amino acids. CDR3 DNA: TGTGCCACCAGTGGGCGCAACCAAGAGACCCAGTACTTC. Encoded protein: CATSGRNQETQYF.

J is TRBJ1-6 and V is TRBV7-8; D may be TRBD1 (5 bases). CDR1 is SGHVS and CDR2 is FQNEAQ in the germline V gene. V lost 3 bases and J 10 bases, leaving 16 bases between the germline ends. The CDR3 is 15 amino acids. CDR3 residues: CASSFDPRGNSPLHF. The CDR3 DNA sequence: TGTGCCAGCAGCTTCGACCCCCGGGGGAACTCACCCCTCCACTTT.

This clonotype was picked up many times. The chain is built from TRBV12-3 or TRBV12-4 and TRBJ1-1; TRBD1 matches 7 bases. Trimming removed 5 bases from V and 8 bases from J; junction bases left unmatched: 5. This CDR3 region has 12 residues. This CDR3 is CASSPGQTEAFF. CDR3 in DNA: TGTGCCAGCAGTCCGGGACAGACCGAAGCTTTCTTT.

In the case of this clonotype: This clone may be a read error of a much larger clone one base away. This chain uses TRBV6-2 or TRBV6-3 with TRBJ2-1, with TRBD2 as a possible D gene (5 bases). Germline CDR1 and CDR2: MNHEY and SVGEGT. This CDR3 contains 15 residues. The CDR3 bases are TGTGCCAGCAGTTGGGCGGGTACTGCCTACGATGAGCAGTTCTTC. This codes for CASSWAGTAYDEQFF.

This clonotype was detected ten times or more. The chain links TRBV12-3 or TRBV12-4 to TRBJ1-5, with 7 bases aligning to TRBD1. The junction had 7 bases not matched to a gene; V was cut back by 6 bases and J by 2 bases. This CDR3 is built from 15 residues. This CDR3 is CASSSNRGGNQPQHF. The CDR3 nucleotides are TGTGCCAGCAGCTCGAACAGGGGAGGCAATCAGCCCCAGCATTTT.

The V and J genes are TRBV6-6 and TRBJ1-6, with D maybe TRBD1 (5 bases). Trimming stripped 11 bases from V and 7 bases from J, with 15 bases between. Germline V gene sequence: CDR1 MNHNY, CDR2 SVGAGI (reference sequence). The CDR3 is 13 residues long. The CDR3 DNA sequence: TGTGCCCGACTCAGGGTCGGGAATTCACCCCTCCACTTT. Residues: CARLRVGNSPLHF.

This clonotype was detected many times. This rearrangement joins TRBV12-3 or TRBV12-4 to TRBJ2-1; 10 bases match TRBD2. The CDR3 covers 14 residues. Losses at the gene ends were 5 bases for V and 4 bases for J; bases not matched to a gene: 2. In nucleotides, the CDR3 is TGTGCCAGCAGTCAGCGGGAGGGGTACAATGAGCAGTTCTTC. As protein: CASSQREGYNEQFF.

This clonotype was found many times. CDR3 coding DNA: TGCAGCGGCTGGGGGGGCCTTCCCAGCACAGATACGCAGTATTTT. Protein product: CSGWGGLPSTDTQYF. The J gene is TRBJ2-3, the V gene TRBV29-1; D is perhaps TRBD2 (7 bases). This CDR3 is built from 15 residues. With 7 bases removed from V and 0 bases from J, the gap between germline ends came to 17 bases. Germline V gene sequence: CDR1 SQVTM, CDR2 ANQGSEA.